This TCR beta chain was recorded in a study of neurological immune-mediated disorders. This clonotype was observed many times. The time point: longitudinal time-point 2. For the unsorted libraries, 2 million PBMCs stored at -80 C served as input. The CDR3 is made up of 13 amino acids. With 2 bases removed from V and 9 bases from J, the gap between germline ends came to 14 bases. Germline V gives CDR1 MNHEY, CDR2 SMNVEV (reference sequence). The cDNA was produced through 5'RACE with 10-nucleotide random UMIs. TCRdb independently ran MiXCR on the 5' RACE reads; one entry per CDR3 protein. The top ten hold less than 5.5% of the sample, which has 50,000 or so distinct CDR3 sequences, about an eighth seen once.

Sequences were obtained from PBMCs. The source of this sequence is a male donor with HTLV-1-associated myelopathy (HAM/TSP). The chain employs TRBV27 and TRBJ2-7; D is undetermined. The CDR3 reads CASSLSLTQRQYF. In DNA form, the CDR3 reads TGTGCCAGCAGTTTAAGTTTAACCCAGAGGCAGTACTTC.